This passage covers 2 T cell receptor beta chains from one sample sequenced in a study of blood T cell repertoires in COVID-19. Measured with immunoSEQ multiplex PCR; TCRdb has only the in-frame clones, and not every one. Among roughly 97,000 clones listed, approximately 88% were seen once. Sequencing was performed on peripheral blood. The source of these receptors is a man aged 55-75 years with acute or convalescent COVID-19.

The chain uses TRBV10-1 and TRBJ1-1, with D hard to call. V lost 5 bases, J lost 1 base, and 11 bases lay in between. This CDR3 comprises 14 residues. Germline values: CDR1 WNHNN, CDR2 SYGVQD (reference sequence). As DNA, the CDR3 is TGCGCCAGCAGTCCCTTACATGAGAACACTGAAGCTTTCTTT. Protein sequence: CASSPLHENTEAFF.

This clone has just one count. The rearrangement links TRBV12-5 to TRBJ1-2, with D unresolved. The V end was cut by 4 bases, the J end by 8 bases, with 8 bases between. Germline V gene sequence: CDR1 LGHNT, CDR2 FRNRAP. The CDR3 totals 11 residues. Here the CDR3 DNA reads TGTGCTAGTGGTTACGGAGGAGGCTACACCTTC. Translating it yields CASGYGGGYTF.